These T cell receptor beta chains were read from a single sample in a study of T-cell reconstitution after alpha-beta-depleted transplantation in children. MiXCR was run by TCRdb on the PCR reads, yielding one entry per CDR3 protein. The sample carries hundreds of thousands of distinct CDR3 sequences, about an eighth recorded once. Sequenced material: PBMCs, taken before TCRalphabeta/CD19-depleted stem cell transplant. The receptors here all came from a girl aged 2-9 years with congenital amegakaryocytic thrombocytopenia, due to receive a stem cell transplant. CDR3s include the opening cysteine and the closing phenylalanine or tryptophan. The order of the fields is V gene, D gene, J gene, CDR3 length, CDR3 protein. A D gene is named only where the DNA matches it firmly.

v_call: TRBV7-9
d_call: TRBD1
j_call: TRBJ1-1
cdr3_length: 17
cdr3_aa: CASSLRQVGTGDFEAFF

v_call: TRBV6-2/TRBV6-3
d_call: .
j_call: TRBJ2-6
cdr3_length: 21
cdr3_aa: CASSLGGIPGQQSSGANVLTF

v_call: TRBV3-1
d_call: .
j_call: TRBJ2-7
cdr3_length: 16
cdr3_aa: CASSQPNARVRNEQYF

v_call: TRBV20-1
d_call: .
j_call: TRBJ2-1
cdr3_length: 13
cdr3_aa: CSAREEPANEQFF

v_call: TRBV4-2
d_call: TRBD2
j_call: TRBJ2-1
cdr3_length: 19
cdr3_aa: CASSPSPLAGQGVRNEQFF

v_call: TRBV12-3/TRBV12-4
d_call: .
j_call: TRBJ1-1
cdr3_length: 13
cdr3_aa: CASSPLPLTEAFF

v_call: TRBV9
d_call: TRBD1
j_call: TRBJ2-7
cdr3_length: 14
cdr3_aa: CASSVGQAPYEQYF

v_call: TRBV20-1
d_call: TRBD2
j_call: TRBJ2-1
cdr3_length: 12
cdr3_aa: CSARRDEAGEFF

v_call: TRBV7-7
d_call: .
j_call: TRBJ2-5
cdr3_length: 13
cdr3_aa: CASSFYREETQYF

v_call: TRBV5-1
d_call: TRBD1
j_call: TRBJ2-7
cdr3_length: 13
cdr3_aa: CASRSTGGYEQYF

v_call: TRBV6-1
d_call: .
j_call: TRBJ2-7
cdr3_length: 13
cdr3_aa: CASTHQGSYEQYF

v_call: TRBV29-1
d_call: .
j_call: TRBJ1-2
cdr3_length: 12
cdr3_aa: CSAARGTGGYTF

v_call: TRBV6-5
d_call: .
j_call: TRBJ1-2
cdr3_length: 16
cdr3_aa: CASSSPPQRTATTYTF

v_call: TRBV20-1
d_call: .
j_call: TRBJ2-2
cdr3_length: 13
cdr3_aa: CSASMRFTGELFF

v_call: TRBV7-9
d_call: .
j_call: TRBJ2-1
cdr3_length: 16
cdr3_aa: CASSFGWAPGYDEQFF

v_call: TRBV12-3/TRBV12-4
d_call: .
j_call: TRBJ2-7
cdr3_length: 14
cdr3_aa: CASSFRHSSYEQYF

v_call: TRBV5-1
d_call: .
j_call: TRBJ2-2
cdr3_length: 14
cdr3_aa: CASSDIRNTGELFF

v_call: TRBV7-6
d_call: TRBD2
j_call: TRBJ2-3
cdr3_length: 19
cdr3_aa: CASSLGYGTSDTFTDTQYF

v_call: TRBV7-2
d_call: .
j_call: TRBJ2-2
cdr3_length: 14
cdr3_aa: CASSLARDTGELFF

v_call: TRBV5-1
d_call: .
j_call: TRBJ2-7
cdr3_length: 14
cdr3_aa: CASSPTGTAYEQYF

v_call: TRBV27
d_call: .
j_call: TRBJ2-5
cdr3_length: 13
cdr3_aa: CASSLERGGTQYF

v_call: TRBV25-1
d_call: TRBD1
j_call: TRBJ2-1
cdr3_length: 14
cdr3_aa: CASSYRGHVDEQFF